Below are 7 T cell receptor beta chains sequenced from a single sample in a study of blood T cell repertoires in COVID-19. Clones were read by immunoSEQ multiplex PCR, and TCRdb kept only the in-frame ones, dropping some. The repertoire holds roughly 150,000 clones, with about nine tenths as singletons. The sequenced material came from peripheral blood. These receptors all stem from a woman of 80 years or more with acute or convalescent COVID-19.

This sequence joins TRBV7-2 and TRBJ1-4; 7 bases line up with TRBD1. Germline V CDR1 and CDR2: SGHTA, FQGNSA. The CDR3 length is 15 residues. V lost 4 bases and J lost 3; bases outside the gene matches: 5. CDR3 nucleotide sequence: TGTGCCAGCAGCTCACCCGACAGGGCTAATGAAAAACTGTTTTTT. It is translated as CASSSPDRANEKLFF.

With regard to this clone: One end of the junction varies from germline; a read error may be responsible. The chain recombines TRBV2 with TRBJ1-6, with D possibly TRBD1 on 5 matching bases. This CDR3 comprises 15 residues. CDR1 and CDR2 from the germline V gene are SNHLY and FYNNEI. This CDR3 reads CASSEGVLFDSPLHF. CDR3 bases: TGTGCCAGCAGCGAAGGGGTACTATTCGATTCACCCCTCCACTTT. The whole variable domain, remainder taken from reference TRBV2 and TRBJ1-6, is EPEVTQTPSHQVTQMGQEVILRCVPISNHLYFYWYRQILGQKVEFLVSFYNNEISEKSEIFDDQFSVERPDGSNFTLKIRSTKLEDSAMYFCASSEGVLFDSPLHFGNGTRLTVT.

The rearrangement joins TRBV5-8 to TRBJ2-7; D not certain. Trimming cost V 3 bases and J 4 bases, with 17 bases left between them. CDR3 size: 15 residues. Germline V gene data show CDR1 as SGHTS and CDR2 as YDEGEE. Here the CDR3 DNA reads TGTGCCAGCAGCTCAATACGGCAGGTAAATTACGAGCAGTACTTC. Protein product: CASSSIRQVNYEQYF.

This chain links TRBV5-1 with TRBJ2-5; TRBD2 matches at 8 bases. V lost 2 bases to trimming and J lost 4 bases; unmatched junction nucleotides: 1. This CDR3 comprises 13 residues. In germline, CDR1 is SGHRS, CDR2 YFSETQ. The CDR3 DNA reads as TGCGCCAGCAGCTTCGCGGGGGGAGAGACCCAGTACTTC. Residues: CASSFAGGETQYF.

The rearrangement uses TRBV7-8 and TRBJ2-7; TRBD1 matches 9 bases. This CDR3 region has 13 residues. The ends lost 4 bases at V and 6 bases at J; junction bases unmatched: 4. The germline gives CDR1 SGHVS, CDR2 FQNEAQ. CDR3 bases: TGTGCCAGCAGCTCCGGACAGGGGAGCGAGCAGTACTTC. Protein product: CASSSGQGSEQYF.

V usage is TRBV19 and J usage is TRBJ2-1; perhaps TRBD2 as D (7 bases). CDR3 length: 14 residues. The V and J ends lost 5 bases and 8 bases respectively, with 16 bases between them. The germline V gene encodes CDR1 LNHDA and CDR2 SQIVND (reference sequence). Here the CDR3 DNA reads TGTGCCAGTAGTTCCCGGGGGGCCATCGATGAGCAGTTCTTC. As protein: CASSSRGAIDEQFF.

This clone was seen a single time. V gene TRBV6-5 combines with J gene TRBJ1-2; D is unclear. This CDR3 spans 14 amino acids. Trimming removed 6 bases from V and 4 bases from J, with 15 bases in between. The germline V gene encodes CDR1 MNHEY and CDR2 SVGAGI. Here the CDR3 reads CASSMREGGYGYTF. The CDR3 DNA reads as TGTGCCAGCAGCATGAGAGAGGGAGGCTATGGCTACACCTTC.